Sequencing of this T cell receptor (beta chain) was carried out in a study of spatial heterogeneity in lung cancer. This clonotype ranks as medium-sized (0.01 to 0.1%). Time point reported: sample taken at primary tumor resection. Frozen PBMC, nontumor lung or tumor provided whole RNA, which was sequenced unsorted. The donor group consisted of approximately 77 patients who had untreated, early-stage non-small cell lung cancer. J was trimmed by 3 bases and V by 5 bases; bases with no gene match: 8. This CDR3 spans 15 amino acids. CDR1 is LNHDA, CDR2 SQIVND, per germline (reference sequence). MiXCR, applied by TCRdb to the 5' RACE reads, yields one record per CDR3 protein. This sample has several thousand distinct CDR3 sequences, with approximately 5% found just once.

The gene calls are TRBV19 and TRBJ1-2, with TRBD1 matching over 8 bases. The source is a female donor with early-stage non-small cell lung cancer. Sequencing was performed on normal lung tissue next to the tumor, taken at surgery. This chain's CDR3 is CASSPPGQAYYGYTF. In nucleotides, the CDR3 is TGTGCCAGTAGTCCCCCGGGACAGGCGTACTATGGCTACACCTTC. Based on the CDR3 plus reference TRBV19 and TRBJ1-2, the full variable domain is DGGITQSPKYLFRKEGQNVTLSCEQNLNHDAMYWYRQDPGQGLRLIYYSQIVNDFQKGDIAEGYSVSREKKESFPLTVTSAQKNPTAFYLCASSPPGQAYYGYTFGSGTRLTVV.